Listed below are T cell receptor beta chains from one sample, sequenced in a study of shared clonotypes between healthy human individuals. This table comes from immunoSEQ multiplex PCR, and its TCRdb copy is limited to in-frame clones, with some not included. In the table there are roughly 2,000,000 clones, just under 95% of which are singletons. Source material: naive CD8+ T cells sorted from blood. The receptors were gathered from a man aged 18 to 30 in good health. Each CDR3 is given without its conserved first and last residue.

v_call | cdr3_aa
TRBV7-2 | ASSRQGFERQPQH
TRBV14 | ASSQTGEGETQY
TRBV6-5 | ASSYSGGGQF
TRBV19 | ASSIQGLNEQF
TRBV9 | ASSAYDRDTEAF
TRBV7-9 | ASSLWAEQPQH
TRBV5-5 | ASSLRYGTEAF
TRBV28 | ASSFMRQGNYEQY
TRBV5-5 | ASSFSGNEQY
TRBV7-9 | ASSQLSGGDRETQY
TRBV29-1 | SAEIGDDGYT
TRBV7-2 | ASSPWLAGGDEQF
TRBV27 | ASSYQFPGTGEYEQY
TRBV9 | ASSGYRDGNEQF
TRBV11-2 | ASSLVVGGGGYT
TRBV7-9 | ASSHTLGVYGYT
TRBV5-1 | ASSLAWTSGDEQY
TRBV5-6 | ASSYDRAQETQY
TRBV9 | ASSVGLGRELF
TRBV30 | AWSGGGGITDTQY
TRBV9 | ASSVGPLQY
TRBV28 | ASSFLGQGFGNQPQH
TRBV4-3 | ASSQVWDRDYEQY
TRBV9 | ASSAGLAGRETQY
TRBV27 | ASSSFSSSYEQY
TRBV27 | ASKTSYGSDTGELF
TRBV7-2 | ASSLEVVGGELF
TRBV27 | ASSFLEDTQY
TRBV9 | ASSVGAASNTEAF
TRBV21-1 | ASSKGTESNTEAF
TRBV13 | ASSSTGDPNQPQH
TRBV30 | AWSAGLADLQETQY
TRBV5-1 | ASSSPTGGYT
TRBV19 | ASSRTRHEQY
TRBV9 | ASSVLDREIQETQY
TRBV10-1 | ASWQVPMNTEAF
TRBV6-1 | ASSAEPQLQTNEKLF
TRBV30 | AWGGATDTQY
TRBV7-9 | ASSYSGQGAVDTEAF
TRBV2 | ASSSDRATLYGYT
TRBV5-4 | ASSLEFGGNSGNTIY
TRBV2 | ASSEGTEGENYEQY
TRBV2 | ASSAGTYEQY
TRBV9 | ASSVGGSPGNTIY
TRBV25-1 | ASTGGLAGGSTDTQY
TRBV13 | ASSLSKYTEAF
TRBV19 | ASSIAVDSYEQY
TRBV11-2 | ASSQSSQEEAF
TRBV5-6 | ASSLNVFYEQY
TRBV5-6 | ASSLGELNQPQH
TRBV7-6 | ASSLLGEEVGEQF
TRBV7-6 | ASSLNPGQGYNEQF
TRBV27 | ASSRQGVMSEQY
TRBV5-6 | ASSPGTSPLPYYEQY